The rows below give T cell receptor beta chains drawn from one sample of a study of human T cells and chemical hapten exposure. One entry per CDR3 protein, called by TCRdb with MiXCR from the RACE reads. The profile shows hundreds of thousands of distinct CDR3 sequences, about 6.9% of them singletons. Sequencing used whole blood, obtained in connection with sensitization to the hapten diphenylcyclopropenone (DPC). The receptors were gathered from a woman aged 18-35 years with alopecia areata. Some clones in this sample may be carry-over from other donors' samples. CDR3s include the opening cysteine and the closing phenylalanine or tryptophan. The D gene is left open where the match is weak. Not all rows give a size; the values are once, few, many and, for expanded clones, a class.

v_call	cdr3_length	j_call	d_call	clone_size	cdr3_aa	cdr3_nt
TRBV27	13	TRBJ2-7	.	few	CASSLRAGYEQYF	TGTGCCAGCAGTTTAAGGGCCGGGTACGAGCAGTACTTC
TRBV18	15	TRBJ1-6	TRBD1	.	CASSPGTGGLSPLHF	TGTGCCAGCTCACCTGGGACAGGGGGCCTGTCACCCCTCCACTTT
TRBV5-1	15	TRBJ1-1	TRBD1	few	CASSLALGTDTEAFF	TGCGCCAGCAGCCTGGCGCTCGGGACAGACACTGAAGCTTTCTTT
TRBV7-9	12	TRBJ2-1	.	many	CASSFPGGEQFF	TGTGCCAGCAGCTTTCCCGGCGGGGAGCAGTTCTTC
TRBV24-1	12	TRBJ2-5	.	.	CATSDPQETQYF	TGTGCCACCAGTGATCCCCAAGAGACCCAGTACTTC
TRBV27	15	TRBJ1-1	TRBD1	.	CASSFYQGGDTEAFF	TGTGCCAGCAGTTTCTACCAGGGGGGGGACACTGAAGCTTTCTTT
TRBV12-3/TRBV12-4	13	TRBJ1-1	.	many	CASSLAVNTEAFF	TGTGCCAGCAGCTTAGCAGTGAACACTGAAGCTTTCTTT
TRBV2	14	TRBJ2-3	.	few	CASKPAPSTDTQYF	TGTGCCAGCAAACCAGCTCCTAGCACAGATACGCAGTATTTT
TRBV27	16	TRBJ1-2	.	many	CASRGEGGFSNYGYTF	TGTGCCAGCAGAGGGGAAGGAGGGTTCTCTAACTATGGCTACACCTTC
TRBV20-1	12	TRBJ1-2	TRBD1	.	CSALTGGGGYTF	TGCAGTGCGTTAACAGGGGGTGGCGGCTACACCTTC
TRBV7-2	13	TRBJ1-2	.	.	CARRGPANYGYTF	TGTGCCAGGAGGGGCCCCGCAAACTATGGCTACACCTTC
TRBV9	14	TRBJ1-4	.	many	CASSVTGGDEKLFF	TGTGCCAGCAGCGTCACTGGGGGGGATGAAAAACTGTTTTTT
TRBV12-3/TRBV12-4	11	TRBJ1-1	.	few	CASRVVTEAFF	TGTGCCAGCCGGGTTGTCACTGAAGCTTTCTTT
TRBV20-1	12	TRBJ1-5	.	few	CSAKYTGQPQHF	TGCAGTGCTAAATATACGGGACAGCCCCAGCATTTT
TRBV18	14	TRBJ1-2	.	.	CASSLPERSYGYTF	TGTGCCAGCTCACTGCCCGAACGATCCTATGGCTACACCTTC
TRBV27	16	TRBJ2-7	.	few	CASSSFSGLLSYEQYF	TGTGCCAGCAGTTCCTTCAGTGGCCTTCTCTCCTACGAGCAGTACTTC
TRBV6-2/TRBV6-3	14	TRBJ1-1	.	many	CASRPLGPNTEAFF	TGTGCCAGCAGACCTCTAGGCCCGAACACTGAAGCTTTCTTT
TRBV4-1	15	TRBJ1-3	.	.	CASSQGGFSGNTIYF	TGCGCCAGCAGCCAAGGAGGGTTCTCTGGAAACACCATATATTTT
TRBV6-6	17	TRBJ2-7	TRBD2	few	CASSLSKEGGGRVPDRF	TGTGCCAGCAGTCTCTCTAAAGAGGGCGGGGGTCGTGTACCCGATCGATTC
TRBV19	17	TRBJ2-3	TRBD1	.	CASSVSGGQGWTDTQYF	TGTGCCAGTAGTGTCTCCGGAGGACAGGGGTGGACAGATACGCAGTATTTT
TRBV20-1	16	TRBJ1-2	.	.	CSARVNDRYNLDGYTF	TGCAGTGCTAGAGTTAACGATAGATACAATCTAGATGGCTACACCTTC
TRBV12-3/TRBV12-4	14	TRBJ2-1	.	.	CASVSPGHSHEQFF	TGTGCCAGCGTCTCCCCGGGACATTCCCATGAGCAGTTCTTC
TRBV4-3	13	TRBJ2-5	.	.	CASSQQSQETQYF	TGCGCCAGCAGCCAACAAAGTCAAGAGACCCAGTACTTC
TRBV6-2/TRBV6-3	19	TRBJ2-1	TRBD1	many	CASSYSNPVSLDRNTEQFF	TGTGCCAGCAGTTACTCTAACCCCGTCTCCTTGGACAGGAATACTGAGCAGTTCTTC
TRBV6-4	13	TRBJ2-3	.	.	CASRSPSTDTQYF	TGTGCCAGCAGATCCCCCAGCACAGATACGCAGTATTTT
TRBV2	13	TRBJ2-4	TRBD1	.	CASKRGRENIQYF	TGTGCCAGCAAGAGGGGGCGGGAAAACATTCAGTACTTC
TRBV4-3	17	TRBJ1-2	TRBD1	few	CASSQDFLRAGGHGYTF	TGCGCCAGCAGCCAAGATTTTTTGAGGGCAGGGGGGCATGGCTACACCTTC
TRBV6-5	14	TRBJ2-7	TRBD1	many	CASSKQGRKSEQYF	TGTGCCAGCAGCAAACAGGGGCGGAAATCCGAGCAGTACTTC
TRBV3-1	15	TRBJ1-5	.	many	CASSQDWQGNQPQHF	TGTGCCAGCAGCCAAGACTGGCAGGGAAATCAGCCCCAGCATTTT
TRBV7-4	15	TRBJ1-5	.	many	CASSLEFTAYQPQHF	TGTGCCAGCAGCTTAGAATTTACGGCTTATCAGCCCCAGCATTTT
TRBV19	14	TRBJ1-2	.	many	CASSIRVPGRGYTF	TGTGCCAGTAGTATCCGAGTACCCGGGCGGGGCTACACCTTC